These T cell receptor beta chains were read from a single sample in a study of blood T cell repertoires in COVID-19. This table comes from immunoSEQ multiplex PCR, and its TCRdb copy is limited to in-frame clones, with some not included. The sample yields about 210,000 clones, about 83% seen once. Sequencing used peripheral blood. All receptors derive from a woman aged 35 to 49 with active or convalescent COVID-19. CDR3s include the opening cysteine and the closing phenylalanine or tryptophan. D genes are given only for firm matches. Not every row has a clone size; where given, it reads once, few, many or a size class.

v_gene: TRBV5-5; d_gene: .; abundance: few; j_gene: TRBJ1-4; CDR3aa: CASSSMSNEKLFF; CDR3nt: TGTGCCAGCAGCTCTATGTCTAATGAAAAACTGTTTTTT
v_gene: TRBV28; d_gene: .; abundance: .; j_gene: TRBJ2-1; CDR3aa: CASSPLGAEQFF; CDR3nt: TGTGCCAGCAGTCCCCTGGGGGCCGAGCAGTTCTTC
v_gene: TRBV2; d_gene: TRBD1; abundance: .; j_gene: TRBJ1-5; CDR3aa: CASSATAGQGAFQPQHF; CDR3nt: TGTGCCAGCAGTGCTACTGCGGGACAGGGGGCTTTTCAGCCCCAGCATTTT
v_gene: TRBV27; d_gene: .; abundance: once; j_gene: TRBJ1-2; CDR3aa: CASSARGKAILNYGYTF; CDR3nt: TGTGCCAGCAGTGCCCGGGGGAAGGCTATACTTAACTATGGCTACACCTTC
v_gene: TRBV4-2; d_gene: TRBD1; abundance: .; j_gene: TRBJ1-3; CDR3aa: CASSHISGTGGGNTIYF; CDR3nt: TGTGCCAGCAGCCATATATCCGGGACAGGGGGTGGAAACACCATATATTTT
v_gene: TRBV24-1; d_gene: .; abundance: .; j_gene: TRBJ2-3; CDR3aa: CATSDPGTDTQYF; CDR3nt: TGTGCCACCAGTGACCCCGGCACAGATACGCAGTATTTT
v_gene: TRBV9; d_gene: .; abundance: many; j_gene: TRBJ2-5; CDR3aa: CASSVGGLETQYF; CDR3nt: TGTGCCAGCAGCGTTGGGGGGTTAGAGACCCAGTACTTC
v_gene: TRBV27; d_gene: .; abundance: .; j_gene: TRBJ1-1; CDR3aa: CASSVGARAFF; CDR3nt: TGTGCCAGCAGTGTGGGGGCAAGGGCTTTCTTT
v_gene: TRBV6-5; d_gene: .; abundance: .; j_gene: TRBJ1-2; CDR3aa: CAIQSGAGYTF; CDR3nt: TGTGCCATACAGAGCGGAGCGGGCTACACCTTC
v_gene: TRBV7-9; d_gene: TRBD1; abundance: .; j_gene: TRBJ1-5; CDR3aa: CASSRDREGNQPQHF; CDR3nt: TGTGCCAGCAGCAGGGACAGGGAGGGGAACCAGCCCCAGCATTTT
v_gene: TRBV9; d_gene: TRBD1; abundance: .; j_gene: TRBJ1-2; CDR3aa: CASSVAPGGNYGYTF; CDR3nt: TGTGCCAGCAGCGTAGCTCCAGGGGGCAACTATGGCTACACCTTC
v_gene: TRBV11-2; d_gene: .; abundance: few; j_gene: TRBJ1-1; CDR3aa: CASSLEGSGNTEAFF; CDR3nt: TGTGCCAGCAGCTTAGAGGGTAGCGGGAACACTGAAGCTTTCTTT
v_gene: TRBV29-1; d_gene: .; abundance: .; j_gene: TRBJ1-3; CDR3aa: CSVGRGGSGNTIYF; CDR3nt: TGCAGCGTTGGGCGGGGCGGCTCTGGAAACACCATATATTTT
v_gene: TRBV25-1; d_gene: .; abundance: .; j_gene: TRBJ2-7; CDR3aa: CASSGGHPGQYF; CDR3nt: TGTGCCAGCAGTGGGGGACACCCTGGGCAGTACTTC
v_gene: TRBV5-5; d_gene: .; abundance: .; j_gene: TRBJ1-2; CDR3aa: CASSSGQSYGYTF; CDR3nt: TGTGCCAGCAGCTCCGGACAGTCCTATGGCTACACCTTC
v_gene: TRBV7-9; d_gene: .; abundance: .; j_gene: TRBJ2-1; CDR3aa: CASIPGLTRGLSDEQFF; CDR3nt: TGTGCCAGCATTCCGGGGCTTACTAGGGGACTCTCTGATGAGCAGTTCTTC
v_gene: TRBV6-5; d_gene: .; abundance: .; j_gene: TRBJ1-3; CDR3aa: CASSSHRTGNTIYF; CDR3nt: TGTGCCAGCAGTTCACACAGAACTGGAAACACCATATATTTT